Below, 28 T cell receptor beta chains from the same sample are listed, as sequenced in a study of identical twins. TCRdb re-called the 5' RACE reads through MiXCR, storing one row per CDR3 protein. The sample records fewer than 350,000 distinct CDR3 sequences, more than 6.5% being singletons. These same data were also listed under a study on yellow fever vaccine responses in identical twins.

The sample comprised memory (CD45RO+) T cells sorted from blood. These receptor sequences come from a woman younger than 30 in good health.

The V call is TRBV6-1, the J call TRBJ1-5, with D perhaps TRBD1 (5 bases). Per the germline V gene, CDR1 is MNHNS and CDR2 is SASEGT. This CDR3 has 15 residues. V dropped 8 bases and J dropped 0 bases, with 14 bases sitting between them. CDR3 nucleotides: TGTGCCAGCCAGACAGCAATCTATAGCAATCAGCCCCAGCATTTT. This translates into CASQTAIYSNQPQHF.

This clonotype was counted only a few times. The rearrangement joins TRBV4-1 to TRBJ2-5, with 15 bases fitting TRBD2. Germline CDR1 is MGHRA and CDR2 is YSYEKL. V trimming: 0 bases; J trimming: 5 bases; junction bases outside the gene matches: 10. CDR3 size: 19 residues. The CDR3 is CASSQDLRTSGRAPETQYF. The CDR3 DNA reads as TGCGCCAGCAGCCAAGATCTACGGACTAGCGGGAGGGCCCCGGAGACCCAGTACTTC.

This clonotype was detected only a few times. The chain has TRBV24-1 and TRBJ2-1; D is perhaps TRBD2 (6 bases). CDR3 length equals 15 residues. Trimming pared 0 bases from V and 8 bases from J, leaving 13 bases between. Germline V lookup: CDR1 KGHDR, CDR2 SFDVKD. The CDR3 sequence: CATSDLRGSLYEQFF. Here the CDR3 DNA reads TGTGCCACCAGTGATTTGCGGGGGAGCCTTTATGAGCAGTTCTTC.

The CDR3 protein is CASSEALGRQAYF. For the CDR3, the DNA is TGTGCCAGCAGTGAAGCGCTGGGACGTCAGGCTTACTTC. This chain links TRBV6-1 with TRBJ2-4, with D tentatively TRBD1 or TRBD2 (5 bases each). From germline, CDR1 is MNHNS and CDR2 SASEGT. V lost 0 bases and J lost 16, with 16 bases in between. The CDR3 is 13 residues long.

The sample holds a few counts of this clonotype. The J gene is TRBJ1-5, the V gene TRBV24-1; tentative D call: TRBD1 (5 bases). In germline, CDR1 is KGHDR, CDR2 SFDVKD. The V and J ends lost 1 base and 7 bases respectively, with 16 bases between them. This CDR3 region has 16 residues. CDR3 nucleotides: TGTGCCACCAGTGATTTAGGGCAGGGTTATTGGCAGCCCCAGCATTTT. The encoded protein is CATSDLGQGYWQPQHF.

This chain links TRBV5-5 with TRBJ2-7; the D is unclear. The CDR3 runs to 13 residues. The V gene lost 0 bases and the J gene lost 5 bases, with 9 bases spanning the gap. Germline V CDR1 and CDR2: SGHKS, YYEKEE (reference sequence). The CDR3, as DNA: TGTGCCAGCAGCTTGGTAGTAGGGCACGAGCAGTACGTC. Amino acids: CASSLVVGHEQYV.

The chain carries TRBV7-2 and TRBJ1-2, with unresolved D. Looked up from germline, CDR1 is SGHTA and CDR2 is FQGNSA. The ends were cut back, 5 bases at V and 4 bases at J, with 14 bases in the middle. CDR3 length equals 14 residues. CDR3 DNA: TGTGCCAGCAGCCTAGGCTCCTGGGGCTATGGCTACACCTTC. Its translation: CASSLGSWGYGYTF.

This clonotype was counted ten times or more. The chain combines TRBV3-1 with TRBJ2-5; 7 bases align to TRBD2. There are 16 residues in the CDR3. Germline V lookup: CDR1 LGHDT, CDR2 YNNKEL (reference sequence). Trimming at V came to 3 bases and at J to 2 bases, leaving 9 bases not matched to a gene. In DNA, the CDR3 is TGTGCCAGCAGCCATGTTGGGGGGGACCCTCAAGAGACCCAGTACTTC. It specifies CASSHVGGDPQETQYF.

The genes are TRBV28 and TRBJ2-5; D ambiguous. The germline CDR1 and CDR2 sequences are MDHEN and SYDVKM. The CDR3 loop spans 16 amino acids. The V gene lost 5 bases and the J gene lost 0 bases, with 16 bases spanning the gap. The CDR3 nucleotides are TGTGCCAGCAGTCGGGTTCGAAACACGTACCAAGAGACCCAGTACTTC. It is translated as CASSRVRNTYQETQYF.

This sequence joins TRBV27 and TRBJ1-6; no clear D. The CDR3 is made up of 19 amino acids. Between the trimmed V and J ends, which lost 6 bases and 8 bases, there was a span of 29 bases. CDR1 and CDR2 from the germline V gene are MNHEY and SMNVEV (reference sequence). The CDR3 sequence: CASSNLSMKGRLLHSPLHF. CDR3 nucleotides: TGTGCCAGCAGCAATTTAAGCATGAAGGGCAGATTACTCCATTCACCCCTCCACTTT.

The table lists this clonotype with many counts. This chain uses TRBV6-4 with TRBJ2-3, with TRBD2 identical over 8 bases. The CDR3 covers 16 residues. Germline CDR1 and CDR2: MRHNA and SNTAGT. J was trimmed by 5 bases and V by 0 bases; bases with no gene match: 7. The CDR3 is CASSDSGGGSGDTQYF. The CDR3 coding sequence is TGTGCCAGCAGTGACTCCGGGGGGGGGTCTGGAGATACGCAGTATTTT.

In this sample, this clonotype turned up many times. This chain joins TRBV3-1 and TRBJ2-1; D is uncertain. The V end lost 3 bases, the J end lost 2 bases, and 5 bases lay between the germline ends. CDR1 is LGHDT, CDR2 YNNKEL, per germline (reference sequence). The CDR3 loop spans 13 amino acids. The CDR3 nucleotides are TGTGCCAGCAGCCAGGTGCCCTACAATGAGCAGTTCTTC. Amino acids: CASSQVPYNEQFF.

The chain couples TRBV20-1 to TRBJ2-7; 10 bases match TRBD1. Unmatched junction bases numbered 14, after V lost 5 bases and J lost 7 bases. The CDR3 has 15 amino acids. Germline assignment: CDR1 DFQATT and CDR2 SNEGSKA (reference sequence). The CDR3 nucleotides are TGCAGTGCTGAATCCGGGACAGGGGTTATCCGAGAGCAGTACGTC. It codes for CSAESGTGVIREQYV.

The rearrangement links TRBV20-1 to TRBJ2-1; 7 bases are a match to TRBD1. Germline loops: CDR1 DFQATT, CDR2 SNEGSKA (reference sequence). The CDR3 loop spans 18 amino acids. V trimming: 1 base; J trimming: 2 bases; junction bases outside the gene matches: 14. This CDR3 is CSARGQAGGAYTYNEQFF. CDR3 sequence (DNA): TGCAGTGCTAGAGGCCAGGCAGGGGGAGCTTACACCTACAATGAGCAGTTCTTC.

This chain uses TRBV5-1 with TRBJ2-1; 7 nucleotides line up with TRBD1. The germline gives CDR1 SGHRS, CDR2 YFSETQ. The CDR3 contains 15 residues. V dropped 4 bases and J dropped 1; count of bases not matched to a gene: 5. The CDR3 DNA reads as TGCGCCAGCAGCGCGAACAGGGGTTCCTACAATGAGCAGTTCTTC. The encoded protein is CASSANRGSYNEQFF.

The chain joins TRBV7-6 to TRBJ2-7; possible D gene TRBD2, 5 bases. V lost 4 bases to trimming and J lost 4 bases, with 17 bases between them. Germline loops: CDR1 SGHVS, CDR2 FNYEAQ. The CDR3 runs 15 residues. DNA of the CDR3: TGTGCCAGCAGCTCGCGCGGCGGGTGGGGATACGAGCAGTACTTC. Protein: CASSSRGGWGYEQYF.

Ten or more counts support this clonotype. CDR3 protein: CASREDSPAETQYF. The CDR3 DNA sequence: TGTGCCAGCAGGGAGGACAGTCCCGCAGAGACCCAGTACTTC. V gene TRBV6-1 combines with J gene TRBJ2-5, with D possibly matching TRBD1 (6 bases). CDR3 length: 14 amino acids. Trimming left V 6 bases short and J 4 bases short, with 15 bases between. Germline assignment: CDR1 MNHNS and CDR2 SASEGT.

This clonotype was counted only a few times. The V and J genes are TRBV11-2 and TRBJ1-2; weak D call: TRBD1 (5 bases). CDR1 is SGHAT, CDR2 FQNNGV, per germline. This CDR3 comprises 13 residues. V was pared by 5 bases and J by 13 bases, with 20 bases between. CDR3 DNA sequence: TGTGCCAGCAGCGCGGCCGGCAGGAGGGGATCCACCTTC. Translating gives CASSAAGRRGSTF. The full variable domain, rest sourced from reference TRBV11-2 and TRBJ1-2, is EAGVAQSPRYKIIEKRQSVAFWCNPISGHATLYWYQQILGQGPKLLIQFQNNGVVDDSQLPKDRFSAERLKGVDSTLKIQPAKLEDSAVYLCASSAAGRRGSTFGSGTRLTVV.

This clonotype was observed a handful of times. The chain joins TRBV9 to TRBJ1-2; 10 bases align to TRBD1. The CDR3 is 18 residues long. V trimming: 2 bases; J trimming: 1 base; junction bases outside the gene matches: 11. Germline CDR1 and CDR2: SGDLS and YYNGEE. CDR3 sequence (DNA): TGTGCCAGCAGCGTGCTTACCCGGGACAGGGGAGGTAACTATGGCTACACCTTC. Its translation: CASSVLTRDRGGNYGYTF.

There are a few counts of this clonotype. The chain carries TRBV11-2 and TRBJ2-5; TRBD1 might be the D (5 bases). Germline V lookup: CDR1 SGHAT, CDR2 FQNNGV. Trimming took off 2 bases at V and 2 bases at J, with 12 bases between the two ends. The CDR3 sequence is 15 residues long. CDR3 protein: CASSLFSNRQETQYF. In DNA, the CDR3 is TGTGCCAGCAGCTTATTTTCGAACAGGCAAGAGACCCAGTACTTC.

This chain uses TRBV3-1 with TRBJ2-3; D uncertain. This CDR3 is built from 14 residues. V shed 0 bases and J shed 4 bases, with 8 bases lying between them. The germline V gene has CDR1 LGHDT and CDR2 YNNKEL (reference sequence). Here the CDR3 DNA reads TGTGCCAGCAGCCAAGATTTGGCGTCAGATACGCAGTATTTT. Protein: CASSQDLASDTQYF.

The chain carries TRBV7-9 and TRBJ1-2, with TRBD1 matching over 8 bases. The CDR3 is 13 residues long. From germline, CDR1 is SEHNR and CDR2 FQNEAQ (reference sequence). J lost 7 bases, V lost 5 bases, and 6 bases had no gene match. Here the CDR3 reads CASSRGQGGGYTF. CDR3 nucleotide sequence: TGTGCCAGCAGCCGCGGACAGGGTGGTGGCTACACCTTC.

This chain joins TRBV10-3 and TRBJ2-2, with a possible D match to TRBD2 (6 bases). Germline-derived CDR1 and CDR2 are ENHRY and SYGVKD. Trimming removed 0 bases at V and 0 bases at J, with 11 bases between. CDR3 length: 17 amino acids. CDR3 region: CAISESGPSANTGELFF. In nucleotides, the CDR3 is TGTGCCATCAGTGAGTCGGGGCCTAGCGCGAACACCGGGGAGCTGTTTTTT.

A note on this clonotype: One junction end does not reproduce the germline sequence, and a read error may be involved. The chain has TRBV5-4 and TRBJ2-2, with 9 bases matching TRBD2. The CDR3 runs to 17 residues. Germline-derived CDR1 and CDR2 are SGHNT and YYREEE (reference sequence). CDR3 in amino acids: CAISPGPLAGNTGELFF. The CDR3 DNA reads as TGTGCCATCAGCCCTGGCCCACTAGCGGGGAACACCGGGGAGCTGTTTTTT.

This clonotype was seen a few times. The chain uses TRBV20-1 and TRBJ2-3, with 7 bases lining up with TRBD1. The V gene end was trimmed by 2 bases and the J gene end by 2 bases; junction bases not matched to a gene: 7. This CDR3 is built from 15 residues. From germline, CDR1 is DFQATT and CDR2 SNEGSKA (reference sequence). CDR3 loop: CSARSTGPHTDTQYF. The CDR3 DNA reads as TGCAGTGCTAGATCGACAGGGCCCCACACAGATACGCAGTATTTT.

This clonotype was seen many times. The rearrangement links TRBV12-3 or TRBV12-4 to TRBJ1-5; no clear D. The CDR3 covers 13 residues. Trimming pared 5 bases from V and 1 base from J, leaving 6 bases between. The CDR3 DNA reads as TGTGCCAGCAGTGACGGAAGCAATCAGCCCCAGCATTTT. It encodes CASSDGSNQPQHF.

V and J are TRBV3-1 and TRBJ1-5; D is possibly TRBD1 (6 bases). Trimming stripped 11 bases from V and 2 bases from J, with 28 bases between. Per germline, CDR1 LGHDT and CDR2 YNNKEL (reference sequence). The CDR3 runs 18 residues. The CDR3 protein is CAFCLGLVGAGGNQPQHF. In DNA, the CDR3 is TGTGCCTTCTGTTTAGGGTTGGTCGGGGCAGGGGGCAATCAGCCCCAGCATTTT. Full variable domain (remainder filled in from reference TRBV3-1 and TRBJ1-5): DTAVSQTPKYLVTQMGNDKSIKCEQNLGHDTMYWYKQDSKKFLKIMFSYNNKELIINETVPNRFSPKSPDKAHLNLHINSLELGDSAVYFCAFCLGLVGAGGNQPQHFGDGTRLSIL.

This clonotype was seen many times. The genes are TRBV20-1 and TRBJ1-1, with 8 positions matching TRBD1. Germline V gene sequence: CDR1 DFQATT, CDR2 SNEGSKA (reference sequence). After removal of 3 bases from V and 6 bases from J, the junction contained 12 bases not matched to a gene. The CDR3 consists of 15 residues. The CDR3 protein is CSARGTGSHYAEAFF. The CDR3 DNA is TGCAGTGCTAGGGGGACAGGATCGCATTATGCTGAAGCTTTCTTT.